This T cell receptor beta chain derives from a study of cytomegalovirus exposure and HLA in healthy donors. Trimming shortened V by 5 bases and J by 2 bases, and 4 bases separated the two germline ends. Germline loops: CDR1 SGHVS, CDR2 FNYEAQ. This CDR3 has 12 residues. The PCR made use of 60 Vbeta and 13 Jbeta primers. Produced via immunoSEQ multiplex PCR; TCRdb's table is partial and in-frame only. Of about 120,000 clones in the sample, roughly a tenth were seen once. Specimen: PBMCs. This chain uses TRBV7-6 with TRBJ1-3; no firm D call. The TCR was taken from a woman under 30 in good health and CMV-seropositive. CDR3 protein: CASSGPGNTIYF. CDR3 nucleotides: TGTGCCAGCAGCGGCCCTGGAAACACCATATATTTT.